What follows describes a single T cell receptor (beta chain). This sample was taken from a study of blood T cell repertoires in COVID-19. Clones were read by immunoSEQ multiplex PCR, and TCRdb kept only the in-frame ones, dropping some. The sample carries about 210,000 clones, around 81% recorded once. The age range of participants was 18 to 89 years, with residence in about two dozen US areas. CDR1 is MNHEY and CDR2 is SVGAGI in the germline V gene. The CDR3 spans 13 residues. Between the trimmed V and J ends, which lost 11 bases and 0 bases, there was a span of 11 bases. This chain joins TRBV6-5 and TRBJ1-5; D unclear. The specimen sequenced was PBMCs or T cells enriched from blood (not recorded which). The TCR was taken from a woman aged 45-60 years with acute COVID-19. The CDR3 spells CAVLEYSNQPQHF. The CDR3 coding sequence is TGTGCCGTCCTCGAGTATAGCAATCAGCCCCAGCATTTT.